These T cell receptor beta chains were read from a single sample in a study of blood T cell repertoires in COVID-19. Generated by immunoSEQ multiplex PCR, the TCRdb table keeps only in-frame clones and is missing some. Among under 250,000 clones, roughly 85% were seen once, and the ten largest hold approximately 2.4%. The sample was peripheral blood. Receptors were obtained from a woman aged 70-85 years with COVID-19, enrolled during active disease. Both conserved end residues are part of each CDR3. D genes are given only for firm matches. For some rows the clone size is stated as once, few or many, or as a class when expanded; others skip it.

>TRBV7-9|once|-|TRBJ1-1
CASSLGARGKTEAFF
TGTGCCAGCAGCTTGGGGGCTAGAGGGAAAACTGAAGCTTTCTTT
>TRBV27|few|-|TRBJ1-2
CASRPPGESYTF
TGTGCCAGCAGACCACCGGGGGAGAGCTACACCTTC
>TRBV7-8|-|-|TRBJ1-2
CASSLVEGQGYTF
TGTGCCAGCAGCTTAGTCGAGGGCCAGGGCTACACCTTC
>TRBV9|-|TRBD2|TRBJ2-1
CASSAGLGSGLHNEQFF
TGTGCCAGCAGCGCGGGGCTCGGTAGCGGGCTTCACAATGAGCAGTTCTTC
>TRBV10-3|-|TRBD1|TRBJ1-2
CAIRAIQGAGYGYTF
TGTGCCATCAGGGCTATACAGGGGGCGGGCTATGGCTACACCTTC
>TRBV4-3|-|-|TRBJ1-1
CASRTGAEAFF
TGCGCCAGTCGAACGGGGGCTGAAGCTTTCTTT
>TRBV6-2/TRBV6-3|once|-|TRBJ1-5
CASSGQSNQPQHF
TGTGCCAGCAGTGGACAGAGCAATCAGCCCCAGCATTTT
>TRBV7-2|-|-|TRBJ2-1
CASSEEGGYNEQFF
TGTGCCAGCAGCGAGGAAGGGGGTTACAATGAGCAGTTCTTC
>TRBV7-6|-|TRBD1|TRBJ1-1
CASSLVGQGSKMNTEAFF
TGTGCCAGCAGCTTAGTGGGACAGGGGAGCAAAATGAACACTGAAGCTTTCTTT
>TRBV28|-|-|TRBJ2-4
CASSSPGAAKNIQYF
TGTGCCAGCAGTTCCCCAGGGGCAGCCAAAAACATTCAGTACTTC
>TRBV27|-|-|TRBJ2-3
CASSNLATDTQYF
TGTGCCAGCAGTAATCTAGCTACAGATACGCAGTATTTT
>TRBV2|-|TRBD2|TRBJ2-1
CASSERERGANNEQFF
TGTGCCAGCAGTGAAAGGGAGCGGGGCGCGAACAATGAGCAGTTCTTC
>TRBV6-2/TRBV6-3|-|-|TRBJ1-2
CASSYSLTGNYGYTF
TGTGCCAGCAGTTACTCTTTGACGGGGAACTATGGCTACACCTTC
>TRBV5-8|-|-|TRBJ2-1
CASSFSGYNPAVF
TGTGCCAGCAGCTTTAGCGGATACAACCCCGCCGTCTTC
>TRBV11-2|-|-|TRBJ1-1
CASSPRVGSGTEAFF
TGTGCCAGCAGCCCGCGGGTAGGGAGTGGCACTGAAGCTTTCTTT
>TRBV15|-|-|TRBJ2-5
CATSRGQIETQYF
TGTGCCACCAGCAGAGGACAGATAGAGACCCAGTACTTC
>TRBV3-1/TRBV3-2|-|-|TRBJ1-1
CASSGVPALNTEAFF
TGTGCCAGCAGCGGAGTTCCAGCGTTGAACACTGAAGCTTTCTTT
>TRBV6-5|-|-|TRBJ2-7
CASTPSRGAPYEQYF
TGTGCCAGCACCCCCAGTCGGGGTGCCCCCTACGAGCAGTACTTC
>TRBV12-3/TRBV12-4|-|-|TRBJ1-2
CASSLNRNYGYTF
TGTGCCAGCAGTTTAAACAGAAACTATGGCTACACCTTC
>TRBV7-9|once|TRBD2|TRBJ2-5
CASSLGSGGETQYF
TGTGCCAGCAGCTTAGGAAGCGGGGGGGAGACCCAGTACTTC
>TRBV4-2|-|-|TRBJ2-7
CASSQPGRGPPEQYF
TGTGCCAGCAGCCAACCGGGTAGGGGCCCTCCCGAGCAGTACTTC
>TRBV29-1|-|-|TRBJ1-4
CSVEGGVGTNEKLFF
TGCAGCGTTGAAGGTGGAGTTGGAACTAATGAAAAACTGTTTTTT
>TRBV2|once|TRBD1|TRBJ2-1
CAGTPGTGLHEQFF
TGTGCCGGGACCCCCGGGACAGGGCTCCATGAGCAGTTCTTC
>TRBV5-8|-|-|TRBJ1-6
CASSSPGGLSSYNSPLHF
TGTGCCAGCAGCTCCCCGGGGGGCTTGAGCTCCTATAATTCACCCCTCCACTTT
>TRBV7-2|-|-|TRBJ1-1
CASSLSAYTEAFF
TGTGCCAGCAGCTTAAGCGCATACACTGAAGCTTTCTTT
>TRBV5-1|-|-|TRBJ2-7
CASSYRGGHEQYF
TGCGCCAGCAGTTACAGGGGGGGCCACGAGCAGTACTTC
>TRBV7-2|-|-|TRBJ2-5
CASSLGRPGQETQYF
TGTGCCAGCAGCTTAGGTCGGCCGGGCCAAGAGACCCAGTACTTC
>TRBV14|-|TRBD1|TRBJ1-6
CASSQDYGDRNSPLHF
TGTGCCAGCAGCCAAGATTATGGGGACAGAAATTCACCCCTCCACTTT